The source of this T cell receptor (beta chain) is a study of blood T cell repertoires in COVID-19. Regarding this clone: One junction end does not reproduce the germline sequence, and a read error may be involved.

Patients in Seattle were enrolled during active infection, then followed longitudinally. In the authors' workflow: For nucleated cells, counts were estimated from reference gene primer amplification. Measured with immunoSEQ multiplex PCR; TCRdb has only the in-frame clones, and not every one. That table supplies the V and J calls and clone size; D and trimming were determined from the DNA. The sample has about 530,000 clones, approximately 91% seen once; the top ten hold under 8.5%. The CDR3 length is 15 residues. Per germline, CDR1 MNHEY and CDR2 SMNVEV (reference sequence). The specimen sequenced was peripheral blood. The clonotype comes from a woman aged 45-65 years with COVID-19, enrolled during active disease. This chain links TRBV27 with TRBJ2-1; 9 bases line up with TRBD2. CDR3 in amino acids: CASSLVTSGYSEQFF. The CDR3 coding sequence is TGTGCCAGCAGTTTAGTTACTAGCGGGTACAGTGAGCAGTTCTTC.